The 7 T cell receptor beta chains in this list originate from one sample, sequenced in a study of blood T cells in healthy people across ages. With a J-beta primer mix and a sample-barcoded 5' primer, a second PCR ran roughly 6 to 11 cycles. Via MiXCR, TCRdb re-called the 5' RACE reads, giving one row per CDR3 protein. Here the sample spans around 990,000 distinct CDR3 sequences, around two fifths being singletons. The sequenced sample was blood. The receptors stem from a man aged 18-30 years in good health.

The chain uses TRBV12-5 and TRBJ2-3; TRBD2 is a possible D gene (5 bases). The CDR3 runs to 17 residues. Per germline, CDR1 LGHNT and CDR2 FRNRAP. V lost 0 bases to trimming and J lost 0 bases, with 13 bases between them. CDR3 coding DNA: TGTGCTAGTGGTTTGGTGGGAGCTCTGGGCAGCACAGATACGCAGTATTTT. Its translation: CASGLVGALGSTDTQYF. The full variable domain, rest sourced from reference TRBV12-5 and TRBJ2-3, is DARVTQTPRHKVTEMGQEVTMRCQPILGHNTVFWYRQTMMQGLELLAYFRNRAPLDDSGMPKDRFSAEMPDATLATLKIQPSEPRDSAVYFCASGLVGALGSTDTQYFGPGTRLTVL.

This rearrangement joins TRBV5-1 to TRBJ2-1, with TRBD1 matching over 8 bases. V lost 6 bases and J lost 7; bases outside the gene matches: 9. The CDR3 loop spans 14 amino acids. Germline CDR1 is SGHRS and CDR2 is YFSETQ. CDR3 bases: TGCGCCAGCACTCGGACAGGGTCAAGGAATGAGCAGTTCTTC. The encoded protein is CASTRTGSRNEQFF.

This clonotype has more than one count but fewer than ten. This rearrangement joins TRBV4-3 to TRBJ2-1; 12 bases agree with TRBD2. This CDR3 spans 18 amino acids. The J segment lost 8 bases and the V segment lost 0 bases, leaving 11 bases of the junction unmatched. Germline CDR1 LGHNA, CDR2 YSLEER. The CDR3 nucleotides are TGCGCCAGCAGCCAAGATCCCCCCCTAGCGGGGGGGACCTATGAGCAGTTCTTC. Protein sequence: CASSQDPPLAGGTYEQFF.

The CDR3 DNA reads as TGCGCCAGCAGCCTAACAGGGGACCTCTCTGGAAACACCATATATTTT. Amino acids: CASSLTGDLSGNTIYF. The V call is TRBV5-1, the J call TRBJ1-3; TRBD1 aligns across 7 bases. Germline CDR1 SGHRS, CDR2 YFSETQ. The CDR3 is 16 amino acids. After removal of 4 bases from V and 0 bases from J, the junction contained 7 bases not matched to a gene.

This clonotype has a handful of counts. The chain combines TRBV25-1 with TRBJ1-2, with 10 positions matching TRBD1. Looked up from germline, CDR1 is MGHDK and CDR2 is SYGVNS. Trimming removed 2 bases from V and 6 bases from J; junction bases left unmatched: 3. The CDR3 is made up of 14 amino acids. The DNA of the CDR3 is TGTGCCAGCAGTGAAGGTGACAGGGGGCATGGCTACACCTTC. It specifies CASSEGDRGHGYTF.

The chain recombines TRBV5-1 with TRBJ2-1, with TRBD1 matching over 7 bases. CDR3 length: 14 residues. Germline assignment: CDR1 SGHRS and CDR2 YFSETQ. With V trimmed by 1 base and J by 8 bases, 6 bases remained unmatched. As DNA, the CDR3 is TGCGCCAGCAGCTTGAAGGGGGCTAGGGATGAGCAGTTCTTC. It is translated as CASSLKGARDEQFF.

V usage is TRBV24-1 and J usage is TRBJ2-3; the D gene is possibly TRBD1 (5 bases). The CDR3 contains 13 residues. V was cut by 1 base and J by 5 bases, with 6 bases left in between. Looked up from germline, CDR1 is KGHDR and CDR2 is SFDVKD. CDR3 sequence (DNA): TGTGCCACCAGTGATTTCGACAGAGATACGCAGTATTTT. It encodes CATSDFDRDTQYF.